The present TCR beta chain was sequenced within a study of blood T cell repertoires in COVID-19. At the level of the study: PBMCs, B-cell-depleted T cells, or T cells provided the cDNA or gDNA that made up the material.

Per the germline V gene, CDR1 is LGHDT and CDR2 is YNNKEL (reference sequence). J gave up 2 bases and V 1 base, and 2 bases lay outside the gene matches. The CDR3 runs 15 residues. How the authors handled the data: From reference gene primer amplification, estimates of nucleated cell counts were derived. Data came from immunoSEQ multiplex PCR; TCRdb stores just in-frame clones and leaves some out. Clone size and V and J calls were adopted from that table, with D and trimming inferred from the DNA. The profile covers under 130,000 clones, with approximately 84% appearing a single time and 10% to 15% taken by the ten largest.

This clonotype originated in a human donor in a cohort sampled during active or convalescent COVID-19. This sequence joins TRBV3-1 (or the pseudogene TRBV3-2) and TRBJ2-1; 7 bases line up with TRBD1. The sequencing sample was made of peripheral blood. CDR3: CASSQGGQAYNEQFF. CDR3 nucleotides: TGTGCCAGCAGCCAAGGTGGACAGGCCTACAATGAGCAGTTCTTC.